The entry below describes one TCR beta chain. The sample belongs to a study of cytomegalovirus exposure and HLA in healthy donors. PCR used 60 Vbeta primers and 13 Jbeta primers. Clones were sequenced by immunoSEQ multiplex PCR, and TCRdb holds only the in-frame ones, with some missing. This table lists about 120,000 clones. V shed 4 bases and J shed 0 bases, with 10 bases lying between them. The germline V gene encodes CDR1 SGHRS and CDR2 YFSETQ. CDR3 length: 14 residues. The sequence came from a man aged 18 to 29 in good health and CMV-seronegative. This chain connects TRBV5-1 to TRBJ2-5; a possible D gene is TRBD1 (6 bases). The sequenced sample was PBMCs. The CDR3 spells CASSEDSNQETQYF. The DNA of the CDR3 is TGCGCCAGCAGCGAGGACAGTAACCAAGAGACCCAGTACTTC.